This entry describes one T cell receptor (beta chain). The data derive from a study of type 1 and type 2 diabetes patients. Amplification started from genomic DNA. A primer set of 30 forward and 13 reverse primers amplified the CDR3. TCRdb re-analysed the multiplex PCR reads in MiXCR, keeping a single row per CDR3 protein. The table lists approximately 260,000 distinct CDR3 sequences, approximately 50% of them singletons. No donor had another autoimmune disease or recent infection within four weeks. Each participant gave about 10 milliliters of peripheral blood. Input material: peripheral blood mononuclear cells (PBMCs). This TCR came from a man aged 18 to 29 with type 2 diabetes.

The CDR3 here is CASSHQKGPSYEQYF. CDR3 in DNA: TGCGCCAGCAGCCACCAAAAGGGGCCATCCTACGAGCAGTACTTC. V usage is TRBV4-1 and J usage is TRBJ2-7, with D perhaps matching TRBD1 (5 bases). The germline V and J ends were trimmed by 3 bases and 1 base, with 13 bases remaining between them. This CDR3 has 15 residues. The germline gives CDR1 MGHRA, CDR2 YSYEKL.